The 3 T cell receptor beta chains in this list originate from one sample, sequenced in a study of blood T cells in healthy people across ages. Then a second PCR, running about 6 to 12 cycles, was carried out with a sample-barcoded 5' primer and a J-beta primer mix. Each CDR3 protein gets one entry after TCRdb re-called the 5' RACE reads with MiXCR. Counted here are some 1.4 million distinct CDR3 sequences, around 39% occurring once; the ten biggest clones make up 7.9%. What was sequenced was blood. The receptors originated from a woman under 30 in good health.

Comment on this clonotype: The junction does not match germline at one end; this may be a read error. The rearrangement joins TRBV7-8 to TRBJ2-5, with D possibly being TRBD1 (6 bases). The CDR3 spans 14 residues. The germline V gene has CDR1 SGHVS and CDR2 FQNEAQ. The CDR3 protein is CANSVGTITNEQYF. CDR3 in DNA: TGTGCCAACAGCGTCGGGACAATAACCAATGAGCAGTACTTC.

The genes are TRBV20-1 and TRBJ1-6; 10 bases align to TRBD1. Germline lookup yields CDR1 DFQATT and CDR2 SNEGSKA (reference sequence). This CDR3 comprises 15 residues. With 3 bases clipped from V and 10 bases from J, the junction kept 9 bases outside the gene matches. The CDR3 DNA sequence: TGCAGTGCTAGGTCTCCGGGACAGGGGAGCTCACCCCTCCACTTT. As protein: CSARSPGQGSSPLHF.

This clonotype showed up just a few times. The chain links TRBV5-1 to TRBJ1-2; no clear D gene. Trimming cost V 4 bases and J 2 bases, with 9 bases left between them. The V gene's germline CDR1 is SGHRS and CDR2 YFSETQ. The CDR3 covers 13 residues. In DNA form, the CDR3 reads TGCGCCAGCAGCACCGCTTCGAACTATGGCTACACCTTC. Translation gives CASSTASNYGYTF.